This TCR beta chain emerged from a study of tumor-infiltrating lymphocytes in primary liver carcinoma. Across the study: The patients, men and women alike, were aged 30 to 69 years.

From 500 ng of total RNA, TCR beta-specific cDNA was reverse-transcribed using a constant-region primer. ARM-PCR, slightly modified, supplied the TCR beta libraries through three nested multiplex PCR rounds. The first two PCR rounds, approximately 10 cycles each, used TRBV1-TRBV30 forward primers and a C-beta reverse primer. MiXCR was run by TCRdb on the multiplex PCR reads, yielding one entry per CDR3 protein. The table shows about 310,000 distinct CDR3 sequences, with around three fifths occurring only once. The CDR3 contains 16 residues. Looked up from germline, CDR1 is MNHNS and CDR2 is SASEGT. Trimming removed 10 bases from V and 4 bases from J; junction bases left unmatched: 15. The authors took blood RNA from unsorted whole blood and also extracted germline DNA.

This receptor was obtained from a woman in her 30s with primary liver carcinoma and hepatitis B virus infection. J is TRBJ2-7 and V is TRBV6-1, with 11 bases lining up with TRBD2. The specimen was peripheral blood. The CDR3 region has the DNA TGTGCCAACAGGGGGGACTGGACTAGCGGGTCATACGAGCAGTACTTC. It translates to CANRGDWTSGSYEQYF.